What follows are 14 T cell receptor beta chains derived from one specimen sequenced in a study of T-cell memory formation after mild COVID-19. MiXCR, applied by TCRdb to the 5' RACE reads, yields one record per CDR3 protein. The table shows approximately 170,000 distinct CDR3 sequences, with roughly 13% occurring only once. The sample comprised PBMCs or a T cell subset sorted from them (not recorded which). These receptors were taken from a man between 18 and 35 years old who had mild COVID-19 (a few samples of this study predate the infection). Cell type and time point are not known.

This clonotype was picked up many times. The chain carries TRBV7-2 and TRBJ2-4, with 8 bases lining up with TRBD1. Germline lookup yields CDR1 SGHTA and CDR2 FQGNSA. CDR3 length: 14 amino acids. The J segment lost 8 bases and the V segment lost 5 bases, leaving 8 bases of the junction unmatched. The CDR3 spells CASSPDRGLYIQYF. The CDR3 DNA reads TGTGCCAGCAGCCCAGACAGGGGTCTTTACATTCAGTACTTC.

The chain joins TRBV7-3 to TRBJ2-3; tentative D call: TRBD2 (7 bases). Looked up from germline, CDR1 is SGHTA and CDR2 is FQGTGA. CDR3 length equals 16 residues. Trimming removed 5 bases at V and 7 bases at J, with 22 bases between. The CDR3 protein is CASSLSGGGPINTQYF. In nucleotides, the CDR3 is TGTGCCAGCAGCCTCAGTGGGGGGGGCCCCATAAATACGCAGTATTTT. The full variable domain, its missing parts supplied by reference TRBV7-3 and TRBJ2-3, is GAGVSQTPSNKVTEKGKYVELRCDPISGHTALYWYRQSLGQGPEFLIYFQGTGAADDSGLPNDRFFAVRPEGSVSTLKIQRTERGDSAVYLCASSLSGGGPINTQYFGPGTRLTVL.

This clonotype was observed a few times. V gene TRBV4-2 combines with J gene TRBJ2-2, with 9 bases lining up with TRBD1. The CDR3 is 15 amino acids. V was clipped by 4 bases and J by 3 bases; unmatched bases: 3. Germline-derived CDR1 and CDR2 are LGHNA and YNFKEQ. This CDR3 is CASSPGTGYTGELFF. Here the CDR3 DNA reads TGTGCCAGCAGCCCCGGGACAGGGTACACCGGGGAGCTGTTTTTT.

The gene calls are TRBV6-6 and TRBJ2-7; 9 positions match TRBD1. V dropped 8 bases and J dropped 4; count of bases not matched to a gene: 9. The germline gives CDR1 MNHNY, CDR2 SVGAGI (reference sequence). The CDR3 extends over 14 amino acids. This CDR3 reads CASFRPGQGYEQYF. CDR3 DNA: TGTGCCAGCTTTCGCCCGGGACAGGGTTACGAGCAGTACTTC.

The chain is built from TRBV18 and TRBJ2-1; TRBD2 is a possible D gene (6 bases). Germline V gives CDR1 KGHSH, CDR2 LQKENI. V was clipped by 2 bases and J by 7 bases, with 15 bases between them. This CDR3 is built from 15 residues. This CDR3 is CASSPWRGKGNEQFF. DNA of the CDR3: TGTGCCAGCTCACCATGGAGGGGCAAGGGAAATGAGCAGTTCTTC. Using reference TRBV18 and TRBJ2-1 for the parts outside the CDR3, the full variable domain is NAGVMQNPRHLVRRRGQEARLRCSPMKGHSHVYWYRQLPEEGLKFMVYLQKENIIDESGMPKERFSAEFPKEGPSILRIQQVVRGDSAAYFCASSPWRGKGNEQFFGPGTRLTVL.

This clonotype was detected a few times. The chain carries TRBV7-2 and TRBJ2-5, with TRBD1 matching over 8 bases. V was clipped by 4 bases and J by 4 bases; unmatched bases: 8. The CDR3 loop spans 15 amino acids. Per the germline V gene, CDR1 is SGHTA and CDR2 is FQGNSA. CDR3 sequence (DNA): TGTGCCAGCAGCTCCCGGACAGGGAAGGGAGAGACCCAGTACTTC. Translating it yields CASSSRTGKGETQYF.

The V gene is TRBV7-9, the J gene TRBJ2-3, with D uncertain. Germline V gene data show CDR1 as SEHNR and CDR2 as FQNEAQ (reference sequence). The CDR3 extends over 14 amino acids. V lost 5 bases and J 2 bases, leaving 11 bases between the germline ends. The CDR3 reads CASSLTETTDTQYF. The CDR3 DNA reads TGTGCCAGCAGCCTGACGGAAACCACAGATACGCAGTATTTT.

The CDR3 reads CASSEGQGAFVRNTEAFF. The CDR3 nucleotides are TGTGCCAGCAGCGAGGGACAGGGGGCGTTTGTTAGGAACACTGAAGCTTTCTTT. This chain joins TRBV3-1 and TRBJ1-1, with 12 nucleotides matching TRBD1. The germline CDR1 and CDR2 sequences are LGHDT and YNNKEL (reference sequence). V dropped 5 bases and J dropped 1; count of bases not matched to a gene: 11. The CDR3 sequence is 18 residues long.

This chain connects TRBV12-3 or TRBV12-4 to TRBJ2-1; D might be TRBD2 (5 bases). Trimming stripped 3 bases from V and 0 bases from J, with 15 bases between. The CDR3 length is 17 residues. The CDR3 nucleotides are TGTGCCAGCAGTTTCCCTAGCCTTCTTCGCTCCTACAATGAGCAGTTCTTC. Protein product: CASSFPSLLRSYNEQFF.

Ten or more counts support this clonotype. This chain links TRBV5-6 with TRBJ2-2, with TRBD2 identical over 11 bases. V was clipped by 4 bases and J by 3 bases; unmatched bases: 2. In germline, CDR1 is SGHDT, CDR2 YYEEEE. The CDR3 consists of 15 residues. The CDR3 loop reads CASSPGLADTGELFF. CDR3 coding DNA: TGTGCCAGCAGCCCGGGACTAGCGGACACCGGGGAGCTGTTTTTT. Full variable domain (remainder filled in from reference TRBV5-6 and TRBJ2-2): DAGVTQSPTHLIKTRGQQVTLRCSPKSGHDTVSWYQQALGQGPQFIFQYYEEEERQRGNFPDRFSGHQFPNYSSELNVNALLLGDSALYLCASSPGLADTGELFFGEGSRLTVL.

This clonotype was seen more than once but under ten times. CDR3 bases: TGTGCCAGCAGTTTATCAGGACAGGGTCGGCAGACCCAGTACTTC. It translates to CASSLSGQGRQTQYF. This rearrangement joins TRBV28 to TRBJ2-5; 8 bases are a match to TRBD1. J lost 6 bases, V lost 1 base, and 7 bases had no gene match. The CDR3 contains 15 residues. Germline V gene sequence: CDR1 MDHEN, CDR2 SYDVKM.

This clonotype was recorded once. The CDR3 sequence is CATSRDQLISGNTIYF. For the CDR3, the DNA is TGTGCCACCAGCAGAGATCAACTGATCTCTGGAAACACCATATATTTT. The V and J genes are TRBV15 and TRBJ1-3; the D is unclear. V lost 0 bases and J lost 0, with 9 bases in between. Germline CDR1 reads LNHNV; CDR2 reads YYDKDF (reference sequence). This CDR3 comprises 16 residues.

This clonotype has only a few counts. The chain combines TRBV6-5 with TRBJ2-3; 9 bases match TRBD2. Germline-derived CDR1 and CDR2 are MNHEY and SVGAGI. With V trimmed by 11 bases and J by 5 bases, 11 bases remained unmatched. CDR3 length: 14 residues. This CDR3 reads CASCGGGAGDTQYF. CDR3 nucleotides: TGTGCCTCCTGTGGCGGGGGGGCTGGAGATACGCAGTATTTT.

This clonotype has a count of ten or more. The chain employs TRBV5-1 and TRBJ2-5, with D possibly TRBD1 on 5 matching bases. With 0 bases removed from V and 5 bases from J, the gap between germline ends came to 8 bases. Germline values: CDR1 SGHRS, CDR2 YFSETQ. The CDR3 length is 13 residues. DNA of the CDR3: TGCGCCAGCAGCTTGGAAGGGGCCGAGACCCAGTACTTC. Its protein product is CASSLEGAETQYF. Based on the CDR3 plus reference TRBV5-1 and TRBJ2-5, the full variable domain is KAGVTQTPRYLIKTRGQQVTLSCSPISGHRSVSWYQQTPGQGLQFLFEYFSETQRNKGNFPGRFSGRQFSNSRSEMNVSTLELGDSALYLCASSLEGAETQYFGPGTRLLVL.